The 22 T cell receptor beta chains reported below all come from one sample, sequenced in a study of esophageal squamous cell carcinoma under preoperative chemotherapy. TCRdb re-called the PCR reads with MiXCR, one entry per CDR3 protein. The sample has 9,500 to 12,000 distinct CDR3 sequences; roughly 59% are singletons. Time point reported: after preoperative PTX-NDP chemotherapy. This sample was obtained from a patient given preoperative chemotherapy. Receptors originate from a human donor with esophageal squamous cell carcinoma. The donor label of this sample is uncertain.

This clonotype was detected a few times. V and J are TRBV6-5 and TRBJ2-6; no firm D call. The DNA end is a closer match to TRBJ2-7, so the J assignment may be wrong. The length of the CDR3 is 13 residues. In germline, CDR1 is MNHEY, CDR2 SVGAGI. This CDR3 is CASSYGGDNEQYF. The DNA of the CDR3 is TGTGCCAGCAGTTACGGCGGAGACAATGAGCAGTACTTC.

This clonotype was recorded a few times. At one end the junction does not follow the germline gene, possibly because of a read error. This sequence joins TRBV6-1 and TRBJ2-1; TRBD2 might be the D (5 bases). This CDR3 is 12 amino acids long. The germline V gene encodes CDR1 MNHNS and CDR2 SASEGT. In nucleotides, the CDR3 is TGTGCCAGCGGCCCGGCTGGGGAGCTACCGTACTTC. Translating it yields CASGPAGELPYF.

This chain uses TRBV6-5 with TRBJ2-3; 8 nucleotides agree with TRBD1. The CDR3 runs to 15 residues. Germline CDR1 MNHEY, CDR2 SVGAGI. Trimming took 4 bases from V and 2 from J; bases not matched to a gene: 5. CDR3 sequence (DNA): TGTGCCAGCAGTTTAGGACAGGGCGACACAGATACGCAGTATTTT. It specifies CASSLGQGDTDTQYF.

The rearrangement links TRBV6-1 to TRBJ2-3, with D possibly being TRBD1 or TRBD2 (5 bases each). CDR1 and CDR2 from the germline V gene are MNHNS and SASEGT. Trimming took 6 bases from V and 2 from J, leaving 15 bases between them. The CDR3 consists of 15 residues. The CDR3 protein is CASSPTRGVTDTQYF. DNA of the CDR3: TGTGCCAGCAGCCCTACTAGAGGGGTCACAGATACGCAGTATTTT.

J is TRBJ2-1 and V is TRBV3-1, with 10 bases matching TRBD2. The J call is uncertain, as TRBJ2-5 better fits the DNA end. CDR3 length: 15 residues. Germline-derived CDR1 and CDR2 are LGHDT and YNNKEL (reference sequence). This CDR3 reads CASSSAIAGGETQYF. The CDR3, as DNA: TGTGCCAGCAGCTCAGCTATAGCGGGAGGAGAGACCCAGTACTTC.

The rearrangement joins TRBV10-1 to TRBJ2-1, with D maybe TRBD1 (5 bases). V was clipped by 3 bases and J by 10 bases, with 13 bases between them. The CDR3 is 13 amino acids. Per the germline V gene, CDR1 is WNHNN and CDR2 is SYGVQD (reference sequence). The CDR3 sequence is CASSDGQGDEQFF. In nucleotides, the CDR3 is TGCGCCAGCAGTGACGGGCAGGGCGACGAGCAGTTCTTC.

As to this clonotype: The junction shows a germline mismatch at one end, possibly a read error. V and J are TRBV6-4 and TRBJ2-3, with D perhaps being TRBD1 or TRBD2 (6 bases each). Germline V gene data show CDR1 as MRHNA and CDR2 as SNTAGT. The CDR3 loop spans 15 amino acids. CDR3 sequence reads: CAAGDGGLATDTQYF. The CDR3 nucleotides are TGTGCCGCGGGTGACGGGGGCCTTGCCACAGATACGCAGTATTTC.

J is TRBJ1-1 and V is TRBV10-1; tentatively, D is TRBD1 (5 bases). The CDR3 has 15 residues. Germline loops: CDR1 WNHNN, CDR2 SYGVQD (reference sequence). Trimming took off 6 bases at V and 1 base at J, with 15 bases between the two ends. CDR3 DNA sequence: TGCGCCAGCAGCCCCGGGAGGGGCCAGAACACTGAAGCTTTCTTT. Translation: CASSPGRGQNTEAFF.

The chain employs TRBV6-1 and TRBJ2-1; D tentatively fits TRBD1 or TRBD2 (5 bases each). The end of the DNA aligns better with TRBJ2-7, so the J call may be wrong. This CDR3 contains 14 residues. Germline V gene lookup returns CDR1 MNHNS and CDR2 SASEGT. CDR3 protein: CASSFRDGYKEQYF. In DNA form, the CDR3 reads TGTGCCAGCAGCTTTCGGGACGGATACAAGGAGCAGTACTTC.

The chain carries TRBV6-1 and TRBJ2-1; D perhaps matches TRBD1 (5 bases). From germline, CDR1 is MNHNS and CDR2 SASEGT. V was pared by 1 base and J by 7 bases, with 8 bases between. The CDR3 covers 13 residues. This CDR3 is CASSEGQLNEQFF. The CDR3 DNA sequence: TGTGCCAGCAGTGAAGGACAGTTAAATGAGCAGTTCTTC.

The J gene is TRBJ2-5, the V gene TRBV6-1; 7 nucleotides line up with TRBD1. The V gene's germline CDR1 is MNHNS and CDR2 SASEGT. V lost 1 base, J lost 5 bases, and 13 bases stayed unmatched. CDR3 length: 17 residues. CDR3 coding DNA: TGTGCCAGCAGTGAAGTTTGGGACAGTGGAGAATCGGAGACCCAGTACTTC. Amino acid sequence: CASSEVWDSGESETQYF.

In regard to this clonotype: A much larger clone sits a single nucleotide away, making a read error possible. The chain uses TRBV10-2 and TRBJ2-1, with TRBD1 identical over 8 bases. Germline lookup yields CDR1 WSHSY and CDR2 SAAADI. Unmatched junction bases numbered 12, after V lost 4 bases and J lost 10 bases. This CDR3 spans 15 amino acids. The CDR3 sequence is CASSVRQGWKHEQFF. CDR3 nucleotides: TGCGCCAGCAGTGTTAGACAGGGGTGGAAACACGAGCAGTTCTTC.

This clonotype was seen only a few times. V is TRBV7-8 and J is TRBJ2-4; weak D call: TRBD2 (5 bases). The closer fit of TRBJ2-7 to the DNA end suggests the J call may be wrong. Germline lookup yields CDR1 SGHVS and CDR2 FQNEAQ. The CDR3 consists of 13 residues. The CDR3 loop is CASSWTPSYEQYF. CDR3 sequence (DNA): TGTGCCAGCAGCTGGACTCCGTCCTACGAGCAGTACTTC.

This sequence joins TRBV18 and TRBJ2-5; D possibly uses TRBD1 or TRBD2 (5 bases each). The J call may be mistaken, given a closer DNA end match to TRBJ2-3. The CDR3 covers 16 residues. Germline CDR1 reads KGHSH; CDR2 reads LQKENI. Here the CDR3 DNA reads TGTGCCGCGTCTCGGGGCTGTTACTCCTCCACAGATACGCAGTATTTT. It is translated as CAASRGCYSSTDTQYF.

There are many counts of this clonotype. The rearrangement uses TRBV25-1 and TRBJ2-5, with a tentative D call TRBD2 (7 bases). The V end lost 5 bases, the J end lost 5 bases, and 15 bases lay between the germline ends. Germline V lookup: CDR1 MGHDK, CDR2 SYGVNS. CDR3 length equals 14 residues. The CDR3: CASSIRGGEETQYF. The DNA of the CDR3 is TGTGCCAGCAGTATAAGGGGGGGCGAGGAGACCCAGTACTTC.

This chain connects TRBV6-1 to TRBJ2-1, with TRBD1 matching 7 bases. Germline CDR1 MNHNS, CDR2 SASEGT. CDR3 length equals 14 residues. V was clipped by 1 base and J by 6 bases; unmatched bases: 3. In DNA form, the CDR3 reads TGTGCCAGCAGTGAAGGGGGGACAGTCAATGAGCAGTTCTTC. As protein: CASSEGGTVNEQFF.

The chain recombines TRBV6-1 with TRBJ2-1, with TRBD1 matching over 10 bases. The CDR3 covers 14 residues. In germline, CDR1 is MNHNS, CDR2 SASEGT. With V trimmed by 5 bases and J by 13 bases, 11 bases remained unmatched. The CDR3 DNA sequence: TGTGCCAGCAGTAATGGAGGACAGGGGGAGACCCAGTTCTTC. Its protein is CASSNGGQGETQFF.

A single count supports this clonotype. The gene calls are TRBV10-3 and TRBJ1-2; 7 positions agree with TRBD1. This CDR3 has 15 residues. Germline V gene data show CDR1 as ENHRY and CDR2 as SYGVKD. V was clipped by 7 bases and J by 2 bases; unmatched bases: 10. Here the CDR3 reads CAIMKDSGGNYGYTF. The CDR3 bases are TGTGCCATCATGAAGGACTCAGGGGGAAACTATGGCTACACCTTC.

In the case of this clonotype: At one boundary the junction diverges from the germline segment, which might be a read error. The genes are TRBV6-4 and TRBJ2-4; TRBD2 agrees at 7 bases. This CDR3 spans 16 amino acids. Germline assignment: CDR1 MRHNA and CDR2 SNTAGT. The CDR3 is CASSDSGGCYKNIQYF. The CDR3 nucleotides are TGTGCCAGCAGTGACTCGGGGGGGTGCTACAAAAACATTCAGTATTTC.

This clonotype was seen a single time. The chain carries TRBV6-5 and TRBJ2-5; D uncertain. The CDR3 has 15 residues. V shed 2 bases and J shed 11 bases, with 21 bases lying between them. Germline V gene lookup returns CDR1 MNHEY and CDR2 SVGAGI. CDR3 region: CASSYGPSSYNEQYF. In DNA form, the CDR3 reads TGTGCCAGCAGTTACGGGCCGAGCTCCTACAATGAGCAGTACTTC.

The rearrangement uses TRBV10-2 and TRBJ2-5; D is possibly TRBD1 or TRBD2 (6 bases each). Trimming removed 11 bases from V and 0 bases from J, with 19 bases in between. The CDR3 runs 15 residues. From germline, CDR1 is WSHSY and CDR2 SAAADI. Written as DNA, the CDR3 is TGCGCCGCGGGGATCGGGGGCCGTGACCAAGAGACCCAGTACTTC. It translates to CAAGIGGRDQETQYF.

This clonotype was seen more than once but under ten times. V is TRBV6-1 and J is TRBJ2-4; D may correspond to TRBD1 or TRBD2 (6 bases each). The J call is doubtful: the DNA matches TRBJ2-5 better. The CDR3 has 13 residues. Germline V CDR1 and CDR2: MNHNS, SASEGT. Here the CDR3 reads CASSGGTRETQYF. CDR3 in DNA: TGTGCCAGCAGTGGCGGGACACGGGAGACCCAGTACTTC.